The 16 T cell receptor beta chains in this list originate from one sample, sequenced in a study of cytomegalovirus exposure and HLA in healthy donors. PCR primers comprised 60 Vbeta and 13 Jbeta primers. Using immunoSEQ multiplex PCR, the repertoire was profiled, and TCRdb retains in-frame clones only, with some absent. The sample has around 200,000 clones, around 78% seen once. Sequencing used PBMCs. The receptor set was obtained from a man aged 25-40 years in good health and CMV-seronegative.

The V and J genes are TRBV6-5 and TRBJ2-7, with 11 bases matching TRBD1. Germline V gene data show CDR1 as MNHEY and CDR2 as SVGAGI. The CDR3 length is 15 residues. The junction had 10 bases not matched to a gene; V was cut back by 5 bases and J by 7 bases. CDR3 loop: CASSTLGQGAQEQYF. CDR3 coding DNA: TGTGCCAGCAGTACCTTAGGACAGGGGGCGCAAGAGCAGTACTTC.

This rearrangement joins TRBV4-2 to TRBJ2-2; weak D call: TRBD2 (6 bases). V lost 3 bases, J lost 6 bases, and 17 bases lay in between. CDR3 length: 16 residues. The V gene's germline CDR1 is LGHNA and CDR2 YNFKEQ. This CDR3 is CASSHPGSPGSGELFF. CDR3 nucleotide sequence: TGTGCCAGCAGCCATCCCGGGAGCCCCGGGTCCGGGGAGCTGTTTTTT.

This clone turned up a few times. The V gene is TRBV27, the J gene TRBJ2-1; 9 nucleotides match TRBD2. Germline CDR1 MNHEY, CDR2 SMNVEV (reference sequence). V dropped 6 bases and J dropped 5; count of bases not matched to a gene: 5. The CDR3 runs 14 residues. CDR3 coding DNA: TGTGCCAGCAGCCGACTAGCGGAACACAATGAGCAGTTCTTC. As protein: CASSRLAEHNEQFF.

The chain uses TRBV27 and TRBJ2-1, with a possible D match to TRBD2 (6 bases). CDR1 MNHEY and CDR2 SMNVEV come from the germline V gene (reference sequence). The CDR3 extends over 14 amino acids. With 1 base removed from V and 4 bases from J, the gap between germline ends came to 8 bases. Written as DNA, the CDR3 is TGTGCCAGCAGTTTATGGACTAATTACAATGAGCAGTTCTTC. Residues: CASSLWTNYNEQFF.

The chain carries TRBV9 and TRBJ2-7; D is perhaps TRBD1 (6 bases). The CDR3 is 12 amino acids. Trimming took 3 bases from V and 7 from J, leaving 11 bases between them. Germline V lookup: CDR1 SGDLS, CDR2 YYNGEE. The CDR3, as DNA: TGTGCCAGCAGCGCCAGGGGTGGAGAGCAGTACTTC. This codes for CASSARGGEQYF.

This clone has more than one count but fewer than ten. The rearrangement links TRBV5-1 to TRBJ2-1, with unresolved D. This CDR3 has 15 amino acids. Trimming removed 2 bases from V and 5 bases from J, with 14 bases in between. Per germline, CDR1 SGHRS and CDR2 YFSETQ. The CDR3 here is CASSFRRQVDNEQFF. The CDR3 coding sequence is TGCGCCAGCAGCTTCAGGCGCCAAGTAGACAATGAGCAGTTCTTC.

This clone was detected only a few times. V is TRBV23-1 and J is TRBJ1-1, with D hard to call. TRBV23-1 is an open reading frame, and its role is uncertain. The CDR3 extends over 14 amino acids. The V end was cut by 7 bases, the J end by 2 bases, with 14 bases between. The CDR3 spells CASTNWRLNTEAFF. The CDR3, as DNA: TGCGCCAGCACCAACTGGAGACTCAACACTGAAGCTTTCTTT.

The chain combines TRBV4-1 with TRBJ2-4; 7 bases agree with TRBD1. This CDR3 has 17 residues. Germline V gives CDR1 MGHRA, CDR2 YSYEKL. With V trimmed by 3 bases and J by 0 bases, 8 bases remained unmatched. The CDR3 DNA is TGCGCCAGCAGCCAGGGAAGGGGGCTCATAGCCAAAAACATTCAGTACTTC. It specifies CASSQGRGLIAKNIQYF.

The gene calls are TRBV5-1 and TRBJ1-2, with D possibly matching TRBD1 (5 bases). Trimming stripped 5 bases from V and 8 bases from J, with 16 bases between. This CDR3 is 13 amino acids long. CDR1 SGHRS and CDR2 YFSETQ come from the germline V gene. This chain's CDR3 is CASRRQQEGGYTF. The CDR3 DNA is TGCGCCAGCAGAAGACAGCAGGAGGGAGGCTACACCTTC.

This clone was detected only a few times. V and J are TRBV5-5 and TRBJ2-1; no firm D call. CDR1 is SGHKS and CDR2 is YYEKEE in the germline V gene (reference sequence). There are 13 residues in the CDR3. Trimming stripped 4 bases from V and 4 bases from J, with 9 bases between. CDR3 bases: TGTGCCAGCAGCCCAGGTTTTTACAATGAGCAGTTCTTC. Its protein is CASSPGFYNEQFF.

A single count supports this clone. V gene TRBV4-2 combines with J gene TRBJ1-4, with D unresolved. Germline V gene sequence: CDR1 LGHNA, CDR2 YNFKEQ. V shed 1 base and J shed 5 bases, with 17 bases lying between them. This CDR3 has 17 residues. CDR3 sequence: CASSQGQSGEQNEKLFF. DNA for the CDR3: TGTGCCAGCAGCCAAGGCCAGAGCGGGGAGCAGAATGAAAAACTGTTTTTT.

This clone has a handful of counts. V gene TRBV11-2 combines with J gene TRBJ2-7; the match to TRBD1 covers 7 bases. Germline CDR1 is SGHAT and CDR2 is FQNNGV. CDR3 length equals 16 residues. V trimming: 0 bases; J trimming: 2 bases; junction bases outside the gene matches: 7. CDR3 region: CASSLETSGTAYEQYF. The DNA of the CDR3 is TGTGCCAGCAGCTTAGAAACGTCCGGGACAGCCTACGAGCAGTACTTC.

The chain recombines TRBV2 with TRBJ1-4, with 10 bases lining up with TRBD1. Germline-derived CDR1 and CDR2 are SNHLY and FYNNEI. Trimming cost V 5 bases and J 1 base; bases outside gene matches: 10. CDR3 length equals 18 residues. CDR3 protein: CASSPRGGQGLTNEKLFF. The CDR3 nucleotides are TGTGCCAGCAGTCCCAGGGGGGGACAGGGGTTAACTAATGAAAAACTGTTTTTT.

The chain links TRBV9 to TRBJ2-5; 9 bases align to TRBD1. The V and J ends lost 6 bases and 6 bases, in that order; junction bases with no gene match: 6. The germline V gene encodes CDR1 SGDLS and CDR2 YYNGEE. The CDR3 length is 13 residues. The CDR3 DNA follows: TGTGCCAGCACCGGGACAGGGAAAAAGACCCAGTACTTC. It translates to CASTGTGKKTQYF.

This chain connects TRBV7-9 to TRBJ2-5; TRBD2 is a possible D gene (6 bases). The CDR3 sequence is 14 residues long. Trimming removed 5 bases from V and 5 bases from J, with 15 bases in between. In germline, CDR1 is SEHNR, CDR2 FQNEAQ (reference sequence). DNA for the CDR3: TGTGCCAGCAGCCCCCTAGCGCCGGAGGAGACCCAGTACTTC. Its translation: CASSPLAPEETQYF. Together with reference TRBV7-9 and TRBJ2-5, the CDR3 gives the full variable domain: DTGVSQNPRHKITKRGQNVTFRCDPISEHNRLYWYRQTLGQGPEFLTYFQNEAQLEKSRLLSDRFSAERPKGSFSTLEIQRTEQGDSAMYLCASSPLAPEETQYFGPGTRLLVL.

The genes are TRBV29-1 and TRBJ2-1; TRBD2 matches 16 bases. The CDR3 covers 17 residues. J gave up 1 base and V 4 bases, and 4 bases lay outside the gene matches. Germline CDR1 is SQVTM and CDR2 is ANQGSEA. Here the CDR3 reads CSVGGTSGRESYNEQFF. The CDR3 nucleotides read TGCAGCGTTGGGGGGACTAGCGGGAGGGAGTCCTACAATGAGCAGTTCTTC.